Following are 31 T cell receptor beta chains from one sample sequenced in a study of blood T cell repertoires in COVID-19. Some clones are missing from TCRdb's copy, which holds only in-frame ones; the method was immunoSEQ multiplex PCR. The profile shows some 170,000 clones, 84% of them singletons. Specimen: PBMCs or T cells enriched from blood (not recorded which). These receptors originate from a man in his fifties or sixties who had recovered from COVID-19.

The rearrangement uses TRBV27 and TRBJ1-2; 9 bases fit TRBD1. The germline CDR1 and CDR2 sequences are MNHEY and SMNVEV (reference sequence). The CDR3 has 15 residues. The V and J ends lost 6 bases and 1 base, in that order; junction bases with no gene match: 6. CDR3 nucleotide sequence: TGTGCCAGCAGCCGAACAGGGGGCGGTAACTATGGCTACACCTTC. This translates into CASSRTGGGNYGYTF.

The rearrangement joins TRBV24-1 to TRBJ1-2, with 8 bases identical to TRBD1. The CDR3 length is 12 residues. Germline trimming cut 9 bases from V and 6 bases from J; bases unmatched to any gene: 5. Germline lookup yields CDR1 KGHDR and CDR2 SFDVKD. The CDR3 loop is CATQDRGDGYTF. CDR3 nucleotide sequence: TGTGCCACCCAAGACAGGGGTGATGGCTACACCTTC.

The chain recombines TRBV6-2 or TRBV6-3 with TRBJ2-1, with TRBD2 matching 8 bases. The germline V gene has CDR1 MNHEY and CDR2 SVGEGT. The V and J ends lost 5 bases and 5 bases, in that order; junction bases with no gene match: 5. CDR3 length equals 14 residues. The CDR3 coding sequence is TGTGCCAGCAGTAGGGCGGGGGGACACAATGAGCAGTTCTTC. This gives the protein CASSRAGGHNEQFF.

This clone was seen repeatedly, ten times or more. The V and J genes are TRBV2 and TRBJ2-1, with a tentative D call TRBD1 (6 bases). The CDR3 runs to 14 residues. Germline V gene data show CDR1 as SNHLY and CDR2 as FYNNEI. Between the trimmed V and J ends, which lost 8 bases and 7 bases, there was a span of 18 bases. This CDR3 is CASSGTITGNEQFF. In DNA, the CDR3 is TGTGCCAGCTCCGGGACAATCACTGGGAATGAGCAGTTCTTC.

The J gene is TRBJ2-3, the V gene TRBV5-1; 10 bases map to TRBD1. In germline, CDR1 is SGHRS, CDR2 YFSETQ. CDR3 length: 14 residues. The junction had 7 bases not matched to a gene; V was cut back by 8 bases and J by 4 bases. The CDR3 DNA follows: TGCGCCAGTGCCCCCGGACAGGGGGCAGATACGCAGTATTTT. Translating gives CASAPGQGADTQYF.

CDR3 in DNA: TGTGCTACCCTCTGGGCGGGGGTAGATACGCAGTATTTT. Encoded protein: CATLWAGVDTQYF. This sequence joins TRBV12-5 and TRBJ2-3, with TRBD2 matching over 7 bases. V trimming: 10 bases; J trimming: 5 bases; junction bases outside the gene matches: 9. The V gene's germline CDR1 is LGHNT and CDR2 FRNRAP. There are 13 residues in the CDR3.

This clone was seen a handful of times. The chain employs TRBV9 and TRBJ2-3; possible D gene TRBD2, 5 bases. Trimming left V 4 bases short and J 0 bases short, with 24 bases between. The CDR3 is 19 amino acids. Germline CDR1 is SGDLS and CDR2 is YYNGEE. The CDR3, as DNA: TGTGCCAGCAGCCCAAGAGGTGCTAGCCCCTTTTCTAGCACAGATACGCAGTATTTT. Protein product: CASSPRGASPFSSTDTQYF.

This rearrangement joins TRBV11-2 to TRBJ1-5; tentative D call: TRBD1 (5 bases). Trimming took off 5 bases at V and 2 bases at J, with 16 bases between the two ends. The CDR3 covers 16 residues. Germline V CDR1 and CDR2: SGHAT, FQNNGV. The CDR3 region has the DNA TGTGCCAGCAGCCCAGCACCCGGACATCGCAATCAGCCCCAGCATTTT. Amino acids: CASSPAPGHRNQPQHF.

V and J are TRBV7-2 and TRBJ1-2; 7 bases are a match to TRBD1. CDR3 length equals 16 residues. Trimming removed 6 bases from V and 6 bases from J; junction bases left unmatched: 16. Germline V CDR1 and CDR2: SGHTA, FQGNSA. The CDR3 DNA reads TGTGCCAGCAGTCGCGACAGGGCGGACTTGGGACATGGCTACACCTTC. Amino acids: CASSRDRADLGHGYTF.

The J gene is TRBJ2-5, the V gene TRBV28; 10 bases are shared with TRBD2. This CDR3 has 16 residues. Germline V lookup: CDR1 MDHEN, CDR2 SYDVKM. V was pared by 7 bases and J by 4 bases, with 12 bases of the junction left unmatched. The chain's CDR3 is CASTTSLAGRPETQYF. The CDR3 coding sequence is TGTGCCAGCACCACCTCACTAGCGGGGAGGCCAGAGACCCAGTACTTC. Using reference TRBV28 and TRBJ2-5 for the parts outside the CDR3, the full variable domain is DVKVTQSSRYLVKRTGEKVFLECVQDMDHENMFWYRQDPGLGLRLIYFSYDVKMKEKGDIPEGYSVSREKKERFSLILESASTNQTSMYLCASTTSLAGRPETQYFGPGTRLLVL.

The genes are TRBV28 and TRBJ2-5; 8 nucleotides match TRBD1. This CDR3 spans 14 amino acids. The ends lost 6 bases at V and 5 bases at J; junction bases unmatched: 8. Germline CDR1 reads MDHEN; CDR2 reads SYDVKM. CDR3 loop: CASRQGAPGETQYF. DNA of the CDR3: TGTGCCAGCAGGCAGGGGGCGCCGGGTGAGACCCAGTACTTC.

This clone was seen just once. V usage is TRBV3-1 (or the pseudogene TRBV3-2) and J usage is TRBJ1-2, with a possible D match to TRBD1 (5 bases). The CDR3 is made up of 14 amino acids. Germline loops: CDR1 LGHDT, CDR2 YNNKEL (reference sequence). V was clipped by 4 bases and J by 6 bases, with 15 bases between them. Here the CDR3 DNA reads TGTGCCAGCAGCCCGAATGGGGCGTATGATGGCTACACCTTC. It encodes CASSPNGAYDGYTF.

The V call is TRBV20-1, the J call TRBJ1-5; 8 bases are a match to TRBD1. The CDR3 contains 15 residues. The ends lost 3 bases at V and 7 bases at J; junction bases unmatched: 11. Germline V gene sequence: CDR1 DFQATT, CDR2 SNEGSKA (reference sequence). CDR3 coding DNA: TGCAGTGCTAGTTCGACAGGGGATTTGGGGCAGCCCCAGCATTTT. The encoded protein is CSASSTGDLGQPQHF.

This chain links TRBV6-5 with TRBJ2-5, with D perhaps TRBD1 (5 bases). This CDR3 spans 14 amino acids. Per the germline V gene, CDR1 is MNHEY and CDR2 is SVGAGI. V was clipped by 7 bases and J by 2 bases, with 14 bases between them. The CDR3 reads CASTDPGWQETQYF. CDR3 bases: TGTGCCAGCACCGACCCAGGGTGGCAAGAGACCCAGTACTTC.

A word on this clone: The sample holds other DNA sequences that translate to the same CDR3. The chain recombines TRBV27 with TRBJ1-2, with 7 bases that match TRBD1. Trimming at V came to 1 base and at J to 6 bases, leaving 14 bases not matched to a gene. This CDR3 spans 17 amino acids. CDR1 is MNHEY and CDR2 is SMNVEV in the germline V gene (reference sequence). The CDR3 loop reads CASSLYPTGPRGDGYTF. The CDR3, as DNA: TGTGCCAGCAGTTTATACCCGACAGGGCCGAGGGGGGATGGCTACACCTTC.

CDR3 coding DNA: TGTGCCAGCCAGATCCCCGGACAGGGCGAGGATCAGCCCCAGCATTTT. Translated, it gives CASQIPGQGEDQPQHF. The V call is TRBV19, the J call TRBJ1-5; 8 positions match TRBD1. Losses at the gene ends were 9 bases for V and 5 bases for J; bases not matched to a gene: 15. This CDR3 region has 16 residues. Germline CDR1 reads LNHDA; CDR2 reads SQIVND (reference sequence).

This clone was seen ten or more times. The genes are TRBV5-1 and TRBJ2-6; perhaps TRBD1 as D (5 bases). CDR3 length equals 15 residues. Trimming took 6 bases from V and 4 from J, leaving 14 bases between them. Germline assignment: CDR1 SGHRS and CDR2 YFSETQ. The CDR3 bases are TGCGCCAGCATCCCAGGGCCTGGGGGGGCCAACGTCCTGACTTTC. This encodes CASIPGPGGANVLTF.

This clone was seen at least ten times. This chain links TRBV4-1 with TRBJ2-2; 7 positions match TRBD2. Germline loops: CDR1 MGHRA, CDR2 YSYEKL. Trimming removed 5 bases from V and 4 bases from J; junction bases left unmatched: 7. The CDR3 covers 15 residues. CDR3 sequence: CASSAAGDRTGELFF. CDR3 coding DNA: TGCGCCAGCAGCGCCGCGGGGGACCGCACCGGGGAGCTGTTTTTT.

The chain employs TRBV6-4 and TRBJ2-7, with 7 bases identical to TRBD1. Germline-derived CDR1 and CDR2 are MRHNA and SNTAGT. Unmatched junction bases numbered 8, after V lost 4 bases and J lost 2 bases. The CDR3 sequence is 15 residues long. CDR3 DNA sequence: TGTGCCAGCAGTGTGGAGACAGGGTCTGCCTACGAGCAGTACTTC. Amino acids: CASSVETGSAYEQYF.

This clone was seen a single time. The J gene is TRBJ1-5, the V gene TRBV19; a possible D gene is TRBD1 (6 bases). Trimming took 0 bases from V and 1 from J, leaving 7 bases between them. The CDR3 extends over 15 amino acids. The germline CDR1 and CDR2 sequences are LNHDA and SQIVND (reference sequence). The chain's CDR3 is CASSIEGASNQPQHF. CDR3 coding DNA: TGTGCCAGTAGTATAGAGGGGGCGAGCAATCAGCCCCAGCATTTT.

This rearrangement joins TRBV14 to TRBJ1-2, with D tentatively TRBD1 (6 bases). Trimming cost V 0 bases and J 2 bases, with 13 bases left between them. The germline V gene has CDR1 SGHDN and CDR2 FVKESK. This CDR3 comprises 16 residues. The CDR3 loop is CASSQESLTGNYGYTF. CDR3 coding DNA: TGTGCCAGCAGCCAAGAGTCCCTGACAGGCAACTATGGCTACACCTTC.

The gene calls are TRBV6-5 and TRBJ1-2; 7 bases align to TRBD1. This CDR3 is built from 14 residues. The J segment lost 1 base and the V segment lost 7 bases, leaving 6 bases of the junction unmatched. The germline V gene encodes CDR1 MNHEY and CDR2 SVGAGI. The CDR3 coding sequence is TGTGCCAGCAACCCACAGGGGCTTAACTATGGCTACACCTTC. It codes for CASNPQGLNYGYTF.

V is TRBV3-1 (or the pseudogene TRBV3-2) and J is TRBJ1-5; D is perhaps TRBD1 (5 bases). Germline CDR1 is LGHDT and CDR2 is YNNKEL (reference sequence). The CDR3 loop spans 15 amino acids. V lost 3 bases to trimming and J lost 2 bases, with 11 bases between them. CDR3 in amino acids: CASSHAGQGNQPQHF. The CDR3 DNA follows: TGTGCCAGCAGCCACGCAGGGCAGGGCAATCAGCCCCAGCATTTT.

CDR3 loop: CASSQVRLSGNTIYF. CDR3 sequence (DNA): TGCGCCAGCAGCCAAGTTCGTCTATCTGGAAACACCATATATTTT. This chain uses TRBV4-1 with TRBJ1-3; D is unresolved. CDR3 length equals 15 residues. The ends were cut back, 1 base at V and 1 base at J, with 8 bases in the middle. Germline lookup yields CDR1 MGHRA and CDR2 YSYEKL.

The gene calls are TRBV27 and TRBJ2-7; D possibly corresponds to TRBD1 (6 bases). Trimming took 4 bases from V and 1 from J, leaving 8 bases between them. This CDR3 comprises 13 residues. Germline-derived CDR1 and CDR2 are MNHEY and SMNVEV (reference sequence). CDR3 amino acids: CASSWGTSYEQYF. Written as DNA, the CDR3 is TGTGCCAGCAGTTGGGGGACATCCTACGAGCAGTACTTC.

This chain links TRBV21-1 with TRBJ2-7; the D call in the table, TRBD2, was not verified against the DNA. TRBV21-1 is a pseudogene segment. The CDR3 loop spans 17 amino acids. In nucleotides, the CDR3 is TGTGCCAGCAGCAATTTGACTAGCGGGGGCCGCTCCTACGAGCAGTACTTC. Amino acids: CASSNLTSGGRSYEQYF.

This chain links TRBV2 with TRBJ2-4; the match to TRBD2 covers 13 bases. Germline loops: CDR1 SNHLY, CDR2 FYNNEI. J gave up 2 bases and V 6 bases, and 4 bases lay outside the gene matches. The CDR3 spans 16 residues. DNA for the CDR3: TGTGCCAGCAGGCGACTAGCGGGGGGTTCCAAAAACATTCAGTACTTC. This encodes CASRRLAGGSKNIQYF.

The gene calls are TRBV27 and TRBJ1-5; the D is unclear. The germline CDR1 and CDR2 sequences are MNHEY and SMNVEV (reference sequence). Trimming removed 5 bases from V and 2 bases from J, with 7 bases in between. The CDR3 is 13 amino acids. The CDR3 spells CASSRERNQPQHF. The CDR3 DNA sequence: TGTGCCAGCAGTCGGGAGCGCAATCAGCCCCAGCATTTT.

The J gene is TRBJ1-1, the V gene TRBV18; D is perhaps TRBD1 (6 bases). Trimming took off 0 bases at V and 3 bases at J, with 11 bases between the two ends. Per germline, CDR1 KGHSH and CDR2 LQKENI. The CDR3 has 15 amino acids. CDR3 in DNA: TGTGCCAGCTCACCACCGGGGGCGCTGGACACTGAAGCTTTCTTT. Amino acid sequence: CASSPPGALDTEAFF.

This sequence joins TRBV27 and TRBJ1-2; no reliable D call. CDR1 is MNHEY, CDR2 SMNVEV, per germline (reference sequence). This CDR3 contains 13 residues. V shed 5 bases and J shed 5 bases, with 12 bases lying between them. CDR3 sequence (DNA): TGTGCCAGCAGTCCCTTTACAGAGTATGGCTACACCTTC. Translated: CASSPFTEYGYTF.

This clone was detected only a few times. The rearrangement joins TRBV6-4 to TRBJ2-5; 11 bases agree with TRBD2. The CDR3 has 15 amino acids. After removal of 3 bases from V and 2 bases from J, the junction contained 2 bases not matched to a gene. Germline CDR1 and CDR2: MRHNA and SNTAGT. In DNA form, the CDR3 reads TGTGCCAGCAGTGAAGTAGCGGGGGGGCAAGAGACCCAGTACTTC. This sequence encodes CASSEVAGGQETQYF.